This passage covers 31 T cell receptor beta chains from one sample sequenced in a study of regulatory T cells in long-lasting Graves disease. The sample's time point: persistent/refractory GD, antithyroid drugs over 5 years with positive TRAb. With RNA extracted from PBMCs as input, the TCR library was made. iRepertoire HTBI primers and Arm-PCR of CDR3 regions built TCR beta libraries. TCRdb recomputed calls from the multiplex PCR reads with MiXCR, one row per CDR3 protein. The table lists under 500,000 distinct CDR3 sequences, under 25% of them singletons. The specimen was peripheral blood mononuclear cells (PBMCs), collected when the disease was refractory, from a patient treated with antithyroid drugs. The receptor set was obtained from a female donor with Graves disease.

This clonotype was observed at least ten times. V and J are TRBV28 and TRBJ2-5; no reliable D call. The CDR3 covers 15 residues. Germline assignment: CDR1 MDHEN and CDR2 SYDVKM. Trimming left V 2 bases short and J 1 base short, with 11 bases between. The CDR3 DNA reads as TGTGCCAGCAGTTTAGGTGTCCTACCCCAAGAGACCCAGTACTTC. Its protein is CASSLGVLPQETQYF.

This clonotype has at least ten counts. The gene calls are TRBV28 and TRBJ1-3; 7 bases line up with TRBD1. CDR3 length equals 16 residues. Per the germline V gene, CDR1 is MDHEN and CDR2 is SYDVKM. Losses at the gene ends were 5 bases for V and 1 base for J; bases not matched to a gene: 8. CDR3 in DNA: TGTGCCAGCAGTATCTCCGGGACAGCATCTGGAAACACCATATATTTT. It encodes CASSISGTASGNTIYF. Complete variable domain (other parts from reference TRBV28 and TRBJ1-3): DVKVTQSSRYLVKRTGEKVFLECVQDMDHENMFWYRQDPGLGLRLIYFSYDVKMKEKGDIPEGYSVSREKKERFSLILESASTNQTSMYLCASSISGTASGNTIYFGEGSWLTVV.

This clonotype was counted a few times. The chain couples TRBV7-9 to TRBJ1-1; maybe TRBD1 (5 bases). The CDR3 contains 14 residues. The V gene lost 8 bases and the J gene lost 2 bases, with 15 bases spanning the gap. Germline CDR1 SEHNR, CDR2 FQNEAQ (reference sequence). CDR3 in amino acids: CASLWGTSNTEAFF. CDR3 DNA sequence: TGTGCCAGCCTCTGGGGCACCTCTAACACTGAAGCTTTCTTT.

The chain has TRBV11-2 and TRBJ2-2; TRBD1 matches at 7 bases. CDR1 and CDR2 from the germline V gene are SGHAT and FQNNGV. The CDR3 totals 17 residues. V lost 2 bases and J lost 4; bases outside the gene matches: 10. The CDR3, as DNA: TGTGCCAGCAGCTTATCGGCCCCAGGGGGAATCACCGGGGAGCTGTTTTTT. Protein: CASSLSAPGGITGELFF.

This clonotype was seen a single time. The chain joins TRBV19 to TRBJ2-7; D is undetermined. The CDR3 runs 14 residues. V was cut by 7 bases and J by 0 bases, with 13 bases left in between. Germline V gene lookup returns CDR1 LNHDA and CDR2 SQIVND (reference sequence). DNA of the CDR3: TGTGCCAGTACCAACACGCGGAGCTCCTACGAGCAGTACTTC. This codes for CASTNTRSSYEQYF.

The chain couples TRBV9 to TRBJ2-7; unclear D gene. Trimming shortened V by 4 bases and J by 4 bases, and 15 bases separated the two germline ends. CDR3 length: 14 residues. In germline, CDR1 is SGDLS, CDR2 YYNGEE. The CDR3 DNA reads as TGTGCCAGCAGCCCCAGAAGCCTAATTTACGAGCAGTACTTC. Its translation is CASSPRSLIYEQYF.

In this sample, this clonotype turned up many times. The CDR3: CSARNYGGYNTEAFF. Written as DNA, the CDR3 is TGCAGTGCCAGGAATTACGGGGGATATAACACTGAAGCTTTCTTT. The chain carries TRBV20-1 and TRBJ1-1; D is possibly TRBD1 (5 bases). CDR1 DFQATT and CDR2 SNEGSKA come from the germline V gene (reference sequence). Between the trimmed V and J ends, which lost 6 bases and 2 bases, there was a span of 19 bases. The CDR3 covers 15 residues.

This clonotype was observed a handful of times. The chain combines TRBV19 with TRBJ2-7, with 12 bases lining up with TRBD2. The germline V gene has CDR1 LNHDA and CDR2 SQIVND (reference sequence). This CDR3 is built from 17 residues. V lost 4 bases and J lost 3; bases outside the gene matches: 10. Written as DNA, the CDR3 is TGTGCCAGTAGTACACCGACTAGCGGGAGTCCTCGCTACGAGCAGTACTTC. This gives the protein CASSTPTSGSPRYEQYF.

V and J are TRBV6-5 and TRBJ1-3; D is uncertain. CDR3 length: 13 residues. Trimming stripped 0 bases from V and 4 bases from J, with 4 bases between. The V gene's germline CDR1 is MNHEY and CDR2 SVGAGI. CDR3 sequence: CASSYSLGNTIYF. The DNA for the CDR3 is TGTGCCAGCAGTTACTCACTAGGAAACACCATATATTTT.

This clonotype was seen a handful of times. V gene TRBV29-1 combines with J gene TRBJ1-4; D is unresolved. Deletions cut 0 bases from V and 4 bases from J, with 6 bases between. Germline CDR1 is SQVTM and CDR2 is ANQGSEA. The CDR3 is 13 residues long. As DNA, the CDR3 is TGCAGCGTTGAAGAGCCCGGTAATGAAAAACTGTTTTTT. Translating it yields CSVEEPGNEKLFF. The entire variable domain, with the rest obtained from reference TRBV29-1 and TRBJ1-4, is as follows: SAVISQKPSRDICQRGTSLTIQCQVDSQVTMMFWYRQQPGQSLTLIATANQGSEATYESGFVIDKFPISRPNLTFSTLTVSNMSPEDSSIYLCSVEEPGNEKLFFGSGTQLSVL.

The V call is TRBV7-9, the J call TRBJ2-3; D is perhaps TRBD2 (5 bases). CDR3 length equals 14 residues. Germline V gene lookup returns CDR1 SEHNR and CDR2 FQNEAQ (reference sequence). V shed 6 bases and J shed 1 base, with 11 bases lying between them. The CDR3 reads CASSSQAGTDTQYF. The CDR3 DNA follows: TGTGCCAGCAGTTCTCAAGCGGGCACAGATACGCAGTATTTT.

Turning to this clonotype: The junction shows a germline mismatch at one end, possibly a read error. The chain uses TRBV27 and TRBJ2-7; D is undetermined. CDR1 MNHEY and CDR2 SMNVEV come from the germline V gene (reference sequence). The CDR3 is made up of 13 amino acids. This chain's CDR3 is CASSFGPTYGQYF. CDR3 nucleotides: TGTGCCAGCAGTTTCGGTCCTACCTACGGGCAGTACTTC.

This clonotype was found many times. V is TRBV12-3 or TRBV12-4 and J is TRBJ1-2, with D possibly TRBD1 on 6 matching bases. The CDR3 runs to 16 residues. Trimming shortened V by 1 base and J by 7 bases, and 19 bases separated the two germline ends. The CDR3: CASSLVVRGAVAGYTF. CDR3 bases: TGTGCCAGCAGTTTAGTTGTGCGGGGGGCGGTCGCTGGCTACACCTTC.

This clonotype was seen more than once but under ten times. The chain uses TRBV3-1 and TRBJ2-7; 9 positions match TRBD1. CDR1 is LGHDT and CDR2 is YNNKEL in the germline V gene (reference sequence). The CDR3 totals 15 residues. V lost 4 bases to trimming and J lost 3 bases; unmatched junction nucleotides: 7. The CDR3 region has the DNA TGTGCCAGCAGCCTCACAGGGGGCGCGTACTACGAGCAGTACTTC. It is translated as CASSLTGGAYYEQYF.

This clonotype showed up just a few times. The rearrangement uses TRBV27 and TRBJ2-7; D unresolved. Trimming took 2 bases from V and 5 from J, leaving 10 bases between them. The germline V gene encodes CDR1 MNHEY and CDR2 SMNVEV (reference sequence). CDR3 length: 13 amino acids. The CDR3 loop is CASSLPNSHEQYF. The CDR3 DNA follows: TGTGCCAGCAGTTTACCTAATTCCCACGAGCAGTACTTC.

This clonotype was observed a handful of times. Here the CDR3 DNA reads TGTGCCAGCAGAGAGGGGGCCGAAATGAACACTGAAGCTTTCTTT. It codes for CASREGAEMNTEAFF. This chain links TRBV7-2 with TRBJ1-1; TRBD1 aligns across 7 bases. Trimming at V came to 6 bases and at J to 0 bases, leaving 7 bases not matched to a gene. CDR3 size: 15 residues. Germline-derived CDR1 and CDR2 are SGHTA and FQGNSA. The full variable domain, rest sourced from reference TRBV7-2 and TRBJ1-1, is GAGVSQSPSNKVTEKGKDVELRCDPISGHTALYWYRQSLGQGLEFLIYFQGNSAPDKSGLPSDRFSAERTGGSVSTLTIQRTQQEDSAVYLCASREGAEMNTEAFFGQGTRLTVV.

This clonotype was counted many times. V and J are TRBV19 and TRBJ2-5; 9 nucleotides line up with TRBD2. With V trimmed by 6 bases and J by 2 bases, 10 bases remained unmatched. The germline V gene has CDR1 LNHDA and CDR2 SQIVND (reference sequence). The CDR3 covers 16 residues. This CDR3 is CASSNERLADQETQYF. CDR3 DNA sequence: TGTGCCAGTAGCAATGAAAGACTAGCGGATCAAGAGACCCAGTACTTC.

The rearrangement links TRBV19 to TRBJ2-7, with 9 bases lining up with TRBD1. The CDR3 runs to 15 residues. The trim removed 5 bases at V and 1 base at J, leaving 6 bases unmatched. CDR1 is LNHDA, CDR2 SQIVND, per germline (reference sequence). The CDR3 is CASSAPGQGSYEQYF. CDR3 nucleotide sequence: TGTGCCAGTAGTGCCCCGGGACAGGGATCCTACGAGCAGTACTTC.

The chain combines TRBV28 with TRBJ2-1; 8 positions agree with TRBD2. The germline gives CDR1 MDHEN, CDR2 SYDVKM. The CDR3 totals 18 residues. The V segment lost 5 bases and the J segment 0 bases; nucleotides outside the gene matches: 12. CDR3 in DNA: TGTGCCAGCAGTGACCCGGTGATTAGCGGGATCTCCTACAATGAGCAGTTCTTC. Amino acids: CASSDPVISGISYNEQFF.

This clonotype was detected a few times. V gene TRBV3-1 combines with J gene TRBJ2-7, with D uncertain. The CDR3 runs 13 residues. CDR1 LGHDT and CDR2 YNNKEL come from the germline V gene (reference sequence). Trimming cost V 1 base and J 7 bases, with 11 bases left between them. The CDR3 is CASSQGSLGEQYF. In nucleotides, the CDR3 is TGTGCCAGCAGCCAAGGCTCTCTTGGGGAGCAGTACTTC.

This clonotype was seen only a few times. V and J are TRBV28 and TRBJ2-7, with a possible D match to TRBD1 (5 bases). The CDR3 has 14 residues. Germline CDR1 and CDR2: MDHEN and SYDVKM. V lost 5 bases and J 0 bases, leaving 11 bases between the germline ends. In DNA form, the CDR3 reads TGTGCCAGCAGTAAGGGGCGGACCTCCTACGAGCAGTACTTC. Translation gives CASSKGRTSYEQYF.

This clonotype was counted at least ten times. This chain uses TRBV30 with TRBJ2-1; D is unclear. This CDR3 comprises 12 residues. V was trimmed by 8 bases and J by 0 bases, leaving 8 bases between them. CDR1 is GTSNPN, CDR2 SVGIG, per germline (reference sequence). The DNA of the CDR3 is TGTGCCCAGGAGAACTCCTACAATGAGCAGTTCTTC. Translation gives CAQENSYNEQFF.

The gene calls are TRBV6-2 or TRBV6-3 and TRBJ2-1; the D is unclear. V was cut by 5 bases and J by 7 bases, with 12 bases left in between. The germline gives CDR1 MNHEY, CDR2 SVGEGT. This CDR3 is built from 13 residues. CDR3 sequence: CASSPPRRNEQFF. The CDR3 bases are TGTGCCAGCAGTCCCCCCCGCCGGAATGAGCAGTTCTTC.

The chain is built from TRBV6-2 or TRBV6-3 and TRBJ2-2; D call uncertain. With 7 bases removed from V and 2 bases from J, the gap between germline ends came to 11 bases. CDR3 length equals 14 residues. Per germline, CDR1 MNHEY and CDR2 SVGEGT. CDR3 DNA: TGTGCCAGCACCAACCAACTAAACACCGGGGAGCTGTTTTTT. Its translation: CASTNQLNTGELFF.

In the case of this clonotype: A much larger clonotype is one base distant, so this may be a read error. The rearrangement links TRBV11-2 to TRBJ2-6; tentative D call: TRBD1 (5 bases). The CDR3 loop spans 13 amino acids. From germline, CDR1 is SGHAT and CDR2 FQNNGV. CDR3 DNA sequence: TGTGCCAGCCCCCTCTCTGGGGCCAACGCCCTGACTTTC. Translation gives CASPLSGANALTF.

This clonotype was seen only a few times. The chain links TRBV6-9 to TRBJ1-5, with 9 bases matching TRBD1. The CDR3 contains 15 residues. CDR1 is MNHGY and CDR2 is SVAAGI in the germline V gene. Unmatched junction bases numbered 6, after V lost 4 bases and J lost 5 bases. The CDR3 region is CASSSPDRGHQPQHF. Written as DNA, the CDR3 is TGTGCCAGCAGTTCCCCGGACAGGGGCCATCAGCCCCAGCATTTT.

This clonotype was detected a few times. V gene TRBV6-1 combines with J gene TRBJ2-7; possible D gene TRBD1, 6 bases. Germline V gene data show CDR1 as MNHNS and CDR2 as SASEGT. The length of the CDR3 is 14 residues. V was clipped by 4 bases and J by 2 bases, with 12 bases between them. Here the CDR3 reads CASSVQGRTYEQYF. CDR3 in DNA: TGTGCCAGCAGTGTACAGGGTAGGACCTACGAGCAGTACTTC.

In its sample, this clonotype was seen a few times. The rearrangement links TRBV24-1 to TRBJ1-1; no clear D. Germline-derived CDR1 and CDR2 are KGHDR and SFDVKD. Trimming pared 9 bases from V and 1 base from J, leaving 8 bases between. CDR3 length: 12 residues. CDR3 in DNA: TGTGCCACCTCCCCCGGGAACACTGAAGCTTTCTTT. Its protein is CATSPGNTEAFF.

This clonotype was found a few times. The V call is TRBV6-1, the J call TRBJ2-7; 9 bases agree with TRBD2. CDR1 is MNHNS, CDR2 SASEGT, per germline. The CDR3 contains 14 residues. Trimming at V came to 7 bases and at J to 5 bases, leaving 9 bases not matched to a gene. The CDR3 is CASNRGLAFNEQYF. CDR3 nucleotide sequence: TGTGCCAGCAACAGGGGACTAGCTTTCAACGAGCAGTACTTC.

This chain uses TRBV12-3 or TRBV12-4 with TRBJ2-3; D is unresolved. The CDR3 sequence is 15 residues long. V shed 4 bases and J shed 5 bases, with 16 bases lying between them. The CDR3 region is CASSWQWRAGDTQYF. The CDR3 DNA reads TGTGCCAGCAGTTGGCAGTGGAGAGCAGGAGATACGCAGTATTTT.

This clonotype was recorded at least ten times. V gene TRBV7-9 combines with J gene TRBJ2-7; D is undetermined. V was clipped by 5 bases and J by 4 bases, with 12 bases between them. CDR1 is SEHNR, CDR2 FQNEAQ, per germline (reference sequence). The CDR3 runs to 13 residues. CDR3 region: CASSDPPGYEQYF. In nucleotides, the CDR3 is TGTGCCAGCAGCGACCCCCCCGGGTACGAGCAGTACTTC.